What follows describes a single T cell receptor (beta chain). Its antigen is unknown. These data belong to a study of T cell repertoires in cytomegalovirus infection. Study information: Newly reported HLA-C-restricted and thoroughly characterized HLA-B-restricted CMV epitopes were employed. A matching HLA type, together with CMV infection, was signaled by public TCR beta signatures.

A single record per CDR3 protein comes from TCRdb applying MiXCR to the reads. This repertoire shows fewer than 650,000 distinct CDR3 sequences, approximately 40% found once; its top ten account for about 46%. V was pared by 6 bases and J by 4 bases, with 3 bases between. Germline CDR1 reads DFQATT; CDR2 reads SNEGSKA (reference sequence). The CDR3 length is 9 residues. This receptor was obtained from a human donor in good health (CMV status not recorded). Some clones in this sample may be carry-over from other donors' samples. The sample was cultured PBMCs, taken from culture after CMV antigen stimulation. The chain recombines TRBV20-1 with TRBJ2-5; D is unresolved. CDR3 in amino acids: CSAAETQYF. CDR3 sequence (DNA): TGCAGTGCGGCAGAGACCCAGTACTTC.